This passage covers 9 T cell receptor beta chains from one sample sequenced in a study of long-term antiretroviral therapy in people with HIV. The assay, immunoSEQ v3.0, was run at survey level. Measured with immunoSEQ multiplex PCR; TCRdb has only the in-frame clones, and not every one. This table has approximately 35,000 clones, roughly three quarters appearing once. The starting material was unsorted PBMCs, obtained 3.1 years after starting antiretroviral therapy. These receptors were collected from a woman between 45 and 60 years old with HIV.

The J gene is TRBJ2-5, the V gene TRBV4-2, with a weak D call TRBD2 (6 bases). Per the germline V gene, CDR1 is LGHNA and CDR2 is YNFKEQ. CDR3 size: 14 residues. Trimming pared 3 bases from V and 1 base from J, leaving 9 bases between. CDR3 region: CASSQGLPQETQYF. CDR3 sequence (DNA): TGTGCCAGCAGCCAGGGACTTCCCCAAGAGACCCAGTACTTC.

This chain uses TRBV7-9 with TRBJ2-2; D call uncertain. V lost 6 bases and J 2 bases, leaving 10 bases between the germline ends. Germline V gene data show CDR1 as SEHNR and CDR2 as FQNEAQ (reference sequence). The CDR3 totals 14 residues. The DNA of the CDR3 is TGTGCCAGCAGGGGGATGGGCAACACCGGGGAGCTGTTTTTT. Protein: CASRGMGNTGELFF.

The chain combines TRBV7-8 with TRBJ2-2; 7 bases match TRBD2. V was clipped by 3 bases and J by 4 bases; unmatched bases: 5. The CDR3 runs to 15 residues. Germline CDR1 is SGHVS and CDR2 is FQNEAQ. The chain's CDR3 is CASSLGGFSTGELFF. The CDR3 bases are TGTGCCAGCAGCTTGGGGGGGTTCAGCACCGGGGAGCTGTTTTTT.

This clone was counted a few times. V usage is TRBV6-6 and J usage is TRBJ1-6; TRBD1 agrees at 10 bases. This CDR3 is built from 16 residues. The J segment lost 1 base and the V segment lost 7 bases, leaving 4 bases of the junction unmatched. Per germline, CDR1 MNHNY and CDR2 SVGAGI (reference sequence). The CDR3, as DNA: TGTGCCAGCATATGGGACAGGGGTTCCTATAATTCACCCCTCCACTTT. Translation gives CASIWDRGSYNSPLHF.

V gene TRBV5-4 combines with J gene TRBJ2-3; D is undetermined. The CDR3 consists of 13 residues. Trimming removed 4 bases at V and 1 base at J, with 7 bases between. The V gene's germline CDR1 is SGHNT and CDR2 YYREEE (reference sequence). CDR3 sequence: CASSLRRTDTQYF. In nucleotides, the CDR3 is TGTGCCAGCAGCCTCCGTCGCACAGATACGCAGTATTTT.

This clone has more than one count but fewer than ten. The DNA of the CDR3 is TGTGCCAGCAGCTTTGACAGGGGGTATGGCTACACCTTC. Protein sequence: CASSFDRGYGYTF. J is TRBJ1-2 and V is TRBV5-4; 9 bases line up with TRBD1. After removal of 2 bases from V and 5 bases from J, the junction contained 1 base not matched to a gene. CDR3 length equals 13 residues. Germline lookup yields CDR1 SGHNT and CDR2 YYREEE (reference sequence).

This chain links TRBV30 with TRBJ2-7; D perhaps matches TRBD2 (5 bases). Germline assignment: CDR1 GTSNPN and CDR2 SVGIG (reference sequence). V shed 1 base and J shed 6 bases, with 10 bases lying between them. This CDR3 comprises 12 residues. CDR3 coding DNA: TGTGCCTGGAGTGCTTCTGGGAGCGAGCAGTACTTC. Its protein product is CAWSASGSEQYF.

The gene calls are TRBV5-6 and TRBJ2-1, with 8 bases matching TRBD1. V lost 4 bases to trimming and J lost 0 bases; unmatched junction nucleotides: 6. From germline, CDR1 is SGHDT and CDR2 YYEEEE. The CDR3 totals 16 residues. The CDR3 bases are TGTGCCAGCAGCCCCAGGACAGGGTCCTCCTACAATGAGCAGTTCTTC. Protein sequence: CASSPRTGSSYNEQFF.

The chain has TRBV25-1 and TRBJ2-7, with D unclear. Germline loops: CDR1 MGHDK, CDR2 SYGVNS. The CDR3 covers 11 residues. V was trimmed by 5 bases and J by 6 bases, leaving 8 bases between them. CDR3 nucleotides: TGTGCCAGCAGTAGCTATACCGAGCAGTACTTC. Protein sequence: CASSSYTEQYF.